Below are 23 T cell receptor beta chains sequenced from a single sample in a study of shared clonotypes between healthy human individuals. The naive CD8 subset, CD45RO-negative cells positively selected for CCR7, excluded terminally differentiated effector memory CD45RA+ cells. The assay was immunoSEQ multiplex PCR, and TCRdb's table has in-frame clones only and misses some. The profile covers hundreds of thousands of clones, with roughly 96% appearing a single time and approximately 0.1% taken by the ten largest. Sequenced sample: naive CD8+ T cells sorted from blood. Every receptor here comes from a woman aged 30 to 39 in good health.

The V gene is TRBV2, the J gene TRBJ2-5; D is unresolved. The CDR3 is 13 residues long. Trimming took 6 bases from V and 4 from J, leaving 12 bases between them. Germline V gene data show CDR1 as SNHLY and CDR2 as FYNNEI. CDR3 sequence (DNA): TGTGCCAGCAGACGACCCCGGCTAGAGACCCAGTACTTC. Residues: CASRRPRLETQYF.

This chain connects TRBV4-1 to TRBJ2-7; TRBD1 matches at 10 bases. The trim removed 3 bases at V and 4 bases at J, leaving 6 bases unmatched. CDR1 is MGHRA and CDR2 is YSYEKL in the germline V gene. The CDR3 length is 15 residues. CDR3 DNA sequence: TGCGCCAGCAGCCACCTAGGACAGGGGGGGTACGAGCAGTACTTC. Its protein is CASSHLGQGGYEQYF.

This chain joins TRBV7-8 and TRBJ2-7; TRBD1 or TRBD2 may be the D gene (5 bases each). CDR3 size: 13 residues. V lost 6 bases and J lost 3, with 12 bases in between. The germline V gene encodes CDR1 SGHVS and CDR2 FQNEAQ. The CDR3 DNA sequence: TGTGCCAGCAGACCAGAGGGGAGCTACGAGCAGTACTTC. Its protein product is CASRPEGSYEQYF.

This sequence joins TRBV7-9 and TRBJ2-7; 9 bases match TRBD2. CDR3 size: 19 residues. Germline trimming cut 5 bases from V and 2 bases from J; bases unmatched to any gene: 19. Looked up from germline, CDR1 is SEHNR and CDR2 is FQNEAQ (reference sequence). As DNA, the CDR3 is TGTGCCAGCAGCCCCCTTACCCCCAATAGCGGGAGTGTAACCTACGAGCAGTACTTC. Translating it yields CASSPLTPNSGSVTYEQYF. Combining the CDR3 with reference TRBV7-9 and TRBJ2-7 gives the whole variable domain DTGVSQNPRHKITKRGQNVTFRCDPISEHNRLYWYRQTLGQGPEFLTYFQNEAQLEKSRLLSDRFSAERPKGSFSTLEIQRTEQGDSAMYLCASSPLTPNSGSVTYEQYFGPGTRLTVT.

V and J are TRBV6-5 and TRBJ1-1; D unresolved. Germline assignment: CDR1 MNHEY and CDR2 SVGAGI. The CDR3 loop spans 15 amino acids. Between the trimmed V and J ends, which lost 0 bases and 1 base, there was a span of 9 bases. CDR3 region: CASSYSGRPNTEAFF. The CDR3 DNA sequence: TGTGCCAGCAGTTACTCGGGCAGACCGAACACTGAAGCTTTCTTT.

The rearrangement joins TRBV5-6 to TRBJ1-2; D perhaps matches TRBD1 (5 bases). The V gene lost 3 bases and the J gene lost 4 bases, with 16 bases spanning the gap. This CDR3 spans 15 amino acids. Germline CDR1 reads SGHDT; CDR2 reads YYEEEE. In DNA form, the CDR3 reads TGTGCCAGCAGCTCGGGGGTTAACGGGGTCTATGGCTACACCTTC. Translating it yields CASSSGVNGVYGYTF.

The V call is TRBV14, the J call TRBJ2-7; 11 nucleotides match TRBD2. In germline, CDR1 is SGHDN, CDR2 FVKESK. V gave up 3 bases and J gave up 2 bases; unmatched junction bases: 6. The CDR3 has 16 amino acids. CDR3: CASSHPLAGDPYEQYF. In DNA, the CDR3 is TGTGCCAGCAGCCACCCACTAGCGGGGGATCCCTACGAGCAGTACTTC.

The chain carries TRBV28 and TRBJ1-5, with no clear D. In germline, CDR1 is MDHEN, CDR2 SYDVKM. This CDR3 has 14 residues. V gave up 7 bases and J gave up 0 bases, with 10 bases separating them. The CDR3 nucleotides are TGTGCCAGCACGTTATGGACTAGCAATCAGCCCCAGCATTTT. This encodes CASTLWTSNQPQHF. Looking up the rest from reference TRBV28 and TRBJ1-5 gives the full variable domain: DVKVTQSSRYLVKRTGEKVFLECVQDMDHENMFWYRQDPGLGLRLIYFSYDVKMKEKGDIPEGYSVSREKKERFSLILESASTNQTSMYLCASTLWTSNQPQHFGDGTRLSIL.

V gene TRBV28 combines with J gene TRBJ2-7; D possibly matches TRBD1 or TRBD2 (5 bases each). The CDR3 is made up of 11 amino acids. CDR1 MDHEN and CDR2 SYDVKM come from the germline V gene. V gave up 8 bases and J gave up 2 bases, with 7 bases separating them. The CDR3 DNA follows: TGTGCCAGCTTGGGGGCCTACGAGCAGTACTTC. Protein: CASLGAYEQYF.

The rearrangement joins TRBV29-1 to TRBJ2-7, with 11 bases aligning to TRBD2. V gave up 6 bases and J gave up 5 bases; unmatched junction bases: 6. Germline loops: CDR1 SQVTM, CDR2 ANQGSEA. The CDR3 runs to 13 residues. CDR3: CSVDSGRADEQYF. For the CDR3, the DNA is TGCAGCGTCGATAGCGGGAGGGCCGACGAGCAGTACTTC.

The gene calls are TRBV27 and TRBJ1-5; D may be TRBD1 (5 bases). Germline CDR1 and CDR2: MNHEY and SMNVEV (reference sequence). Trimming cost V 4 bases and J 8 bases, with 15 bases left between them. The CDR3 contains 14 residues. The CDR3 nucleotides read TGTGCCAGCAGTTCGTACGGGGCGGTCGAGCCCCAGCATTTT. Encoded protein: CASSSYGAVEPQHF.

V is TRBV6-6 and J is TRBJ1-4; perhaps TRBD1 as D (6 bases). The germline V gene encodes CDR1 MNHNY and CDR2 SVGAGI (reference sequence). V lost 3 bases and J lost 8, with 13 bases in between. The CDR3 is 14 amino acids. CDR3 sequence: CASSYFVQGEKLFF. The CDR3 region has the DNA TGTGCCAGCAGTTATTTCGTACAGGGCGAAAAACTGTTTTTT.

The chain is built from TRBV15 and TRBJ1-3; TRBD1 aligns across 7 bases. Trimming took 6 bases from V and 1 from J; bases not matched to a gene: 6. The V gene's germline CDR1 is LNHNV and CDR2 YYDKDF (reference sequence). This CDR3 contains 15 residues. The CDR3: CATRMGQRSGNTIYF. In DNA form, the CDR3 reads TGTGCCACCAGGATGGGACAGAGATCTGGAAACACCATATATTTT.

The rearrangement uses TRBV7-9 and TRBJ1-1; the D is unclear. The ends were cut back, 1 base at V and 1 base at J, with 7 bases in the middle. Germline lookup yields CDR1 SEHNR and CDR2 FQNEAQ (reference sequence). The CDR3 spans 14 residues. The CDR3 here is CASSLGFGNTEAFF. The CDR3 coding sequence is TGTGCCAGCAGCTTAGGTTTCGGGAACACTGAAGCTTTCTTT.

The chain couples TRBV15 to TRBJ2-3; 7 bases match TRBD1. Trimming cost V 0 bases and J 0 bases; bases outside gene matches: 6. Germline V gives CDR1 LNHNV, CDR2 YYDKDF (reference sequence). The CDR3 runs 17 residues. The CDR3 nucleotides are TGTGCCACCAGCAGAGATTGGACAGGCCCGAGCACAGATACGCAGTATTTT. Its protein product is CATSRDWTGPSTDTQYF.

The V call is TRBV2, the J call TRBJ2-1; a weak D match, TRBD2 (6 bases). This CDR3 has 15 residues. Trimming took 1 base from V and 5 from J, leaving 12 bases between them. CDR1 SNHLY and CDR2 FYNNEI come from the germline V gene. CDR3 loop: CASSEVSGPDNEQFF. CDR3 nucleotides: TGTGCCAGCAGTGAAGTTAGCGGACCAGACAATGAGCAGTTCTTC.

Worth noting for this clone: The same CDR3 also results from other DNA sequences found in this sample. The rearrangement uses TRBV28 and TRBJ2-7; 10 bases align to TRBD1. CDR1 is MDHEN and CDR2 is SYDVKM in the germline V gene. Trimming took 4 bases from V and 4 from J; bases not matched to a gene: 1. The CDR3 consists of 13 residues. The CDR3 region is CASSWDRGYEQYF. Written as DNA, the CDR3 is TGTGCCAGCAGTTGGGACAGGGGTTACGAGCAGTACTTC.

As DNA, the CDR3 is TGCGCCAGCAGCCACTTTAGTGGTTTCTATGCTTTCTTT. It specifies CASSHFSGFYAFF. V is TRBV4-1 and J is TRBJ1-1; no clear D gene. Germline V gene sequence: CDR1 MGHRA, CDR2 YSYEKL. This CDR3 is 13 amino acids long. With 3 bases removed from V and 11 bases from J, the gap between germline ends came to 16 bases.

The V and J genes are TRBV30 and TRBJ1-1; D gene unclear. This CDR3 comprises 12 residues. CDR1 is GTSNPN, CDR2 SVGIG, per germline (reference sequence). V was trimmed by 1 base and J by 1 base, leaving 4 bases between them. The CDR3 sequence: CAWSGENTEAFF. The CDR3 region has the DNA TGTGCCTGGAGTGGGGAGAACACTGAAGCTTTCTTT. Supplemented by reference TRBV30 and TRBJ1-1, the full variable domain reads SQTIHQWPATLVQPVGSPLSLECTVEGTSNPNLYWYRQAAGRGLQLLFYSVGIGQISSEVPQNLSASRPQDRQFILSSKKLLLSDSGFYLCAWSGENTEAFFGQGTRLTVV.

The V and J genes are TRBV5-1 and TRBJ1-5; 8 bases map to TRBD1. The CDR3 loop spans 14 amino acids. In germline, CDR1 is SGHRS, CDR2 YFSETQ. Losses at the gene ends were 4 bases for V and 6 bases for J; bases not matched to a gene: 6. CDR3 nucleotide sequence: TGCGCCAGCAGCCCTGGACAGGGAGGTCAGCCCCAGCATTTT. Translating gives CASSPGQGGQPQHF.

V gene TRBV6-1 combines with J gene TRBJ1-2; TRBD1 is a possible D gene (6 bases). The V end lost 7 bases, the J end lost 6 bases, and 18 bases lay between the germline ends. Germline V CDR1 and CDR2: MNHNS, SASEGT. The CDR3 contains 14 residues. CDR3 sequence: CASMTQGQPDGYTF. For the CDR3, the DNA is TGTGCCAGCATGACCCAGGGGCAACCAGATGGCTACACCTTC.

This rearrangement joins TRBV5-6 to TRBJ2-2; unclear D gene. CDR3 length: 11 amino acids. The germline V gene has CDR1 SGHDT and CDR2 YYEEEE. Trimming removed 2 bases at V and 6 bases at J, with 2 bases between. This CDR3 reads CASSLSGELFF. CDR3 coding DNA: TGTGCCAGCAGCTTATCCGGGGAGCTGTTTTTT.

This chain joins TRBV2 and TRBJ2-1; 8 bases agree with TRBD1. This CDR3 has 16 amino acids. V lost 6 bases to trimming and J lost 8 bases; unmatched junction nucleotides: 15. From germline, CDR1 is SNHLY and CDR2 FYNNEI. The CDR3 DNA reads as TGTGCCAGCAGACATCTTAGGGACAGGTCTTGGGATGAGCAGTTCTTC. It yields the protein CASRHLRDRSWDEQFF.